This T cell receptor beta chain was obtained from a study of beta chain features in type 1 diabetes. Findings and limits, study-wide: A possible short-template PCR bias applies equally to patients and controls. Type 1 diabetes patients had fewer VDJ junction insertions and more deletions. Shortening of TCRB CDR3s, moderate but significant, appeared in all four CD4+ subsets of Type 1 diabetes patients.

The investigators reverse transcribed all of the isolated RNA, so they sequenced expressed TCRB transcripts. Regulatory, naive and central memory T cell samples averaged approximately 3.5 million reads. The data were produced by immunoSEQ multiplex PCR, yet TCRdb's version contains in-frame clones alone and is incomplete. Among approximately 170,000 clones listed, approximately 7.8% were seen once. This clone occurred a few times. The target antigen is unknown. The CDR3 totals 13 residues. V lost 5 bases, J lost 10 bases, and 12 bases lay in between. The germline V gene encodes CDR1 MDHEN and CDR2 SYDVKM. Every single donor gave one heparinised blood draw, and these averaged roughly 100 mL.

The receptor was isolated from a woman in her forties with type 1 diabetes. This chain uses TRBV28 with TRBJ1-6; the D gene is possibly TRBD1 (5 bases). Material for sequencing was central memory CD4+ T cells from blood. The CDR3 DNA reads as TGTGCCAGCAGTCTTCAGGGTACCTCACCCCTCCACTTT. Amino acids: CASSLQGTSPLHF. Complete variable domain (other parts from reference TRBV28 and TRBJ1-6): DVKVTQSSRYLVKRTGEKVFLECVQDMDHENMFWYRQDPGLGLRLIYFSYDVKMKEKGDIPEGYSVSREKKERFSLILESASTNQTSMYLCASSLQGTSPLHFGNGTRLTVT.